The following is a T cell receptor (beta chain) sequence with its context. The data stem from a study of blood T cell repertoires in COVID-19. Study in general: Italy, Spain and the United States were the sources of the convalescent and acute COVID-19 samples. T cells, B-cell-depleted T cells, or PBMCs supplied cDNA or gDNA.

CDR3 length equals 18 residues. The germline V gene encodes CDR1 SEHNR and CDR2 FQNEAQ (reference sequence). With V trimmed by 5 bases and J by 0 bases, 8 bases remained unmatched. In the original processing: Reference gene primer amplification yielded estimated nucleated cell counts. Assay: immunoSEQ multiplex PCR; the TCRdb copy retains only in-frame clones and omits some. That table furnishes V, J and clone size, whereas the DNA furnished D and trimming. The data contain around 63,000 clones, about nine tenths of them singletons. The sample comprised peripheral blood. The chain links TRBV7-9 to TRBJ2-4, with 12 bases matching TRBD2. This clonotype was sampled from a woman older than 75 with acute or convalescent COVID-19. The CDR3 spells CASSRTSGRTLAKNIQYF. The CDR3 nucleotides read TGTGCCAGCAGCCGCACTAGCGGGAGGACACTAGCCAAAAACATTCAGTACTTC.